Each of the 24 T cell receptor beta chains below was sequenced from the same sample in a study of Ad26.COV2.S vaccination and SARS-CoV-2 variants. The table came from immunoSEQ multiplex PCR; TCRdb's copy has only in-frame clones and leaves some out. The data show about 400,000 clones, approximately 90% seen once. Treatment specified: 19 received Ad26.COV2.S at low or high dose, single or two shots; 5 received placebo; per-sample allocation not given. Vaccine and placebo recipients were sampled on day 63 after the first injection. The sequencing here drew on peripheral blood, taken in a trial of Ad26.COV2.S vaccine versus placebo. These receptors were collected from a person aged 18-65 years who received the Ad26.COV2.S COVID-19 vaccine or a placebo.

The chain joins TRBV2 to TRBJ1-2, with TRBD1 matching over 9 bases. In germline, CDR1 is SNHLY, CDR2 FYNNEI. Trimming removed 5 bases from V and 8 bases from J; junction bases left unmatched: 9. CDR3 length equals 14 residues. The CDR3 loop is CASSQTGGAWGYTF. CDR3 DNA sequence: TGTGCCAGCAGTCAAACAGGGGGCGCTTGGGGCTACACCTTC.

The rearrangement links TRBV23-1 to TRBJ2-3; TRBD1 agrees at 11 bases. TRBV23-1 is labeled an ORF, and its function is uncertain. V lost 5 bases and J lost 10; bases outside the gene matches: 5. The CDR3 sequence is 13 residues long. CDR3 in DNA: TGCGCCAGCAGTGGGACAGGGGGGTATGCGCAGTATTTT. It encodes CASSGTGGYAQYF.

The J gene is TRBJ2-1, the V gene TRBV19, with 10 bases matching TRBD2. The CDR3 sequence is 15 residues long. V shed 1 base, J shed 10 bases, and the junction held 7 bases outside the gene matches. CDR1 and CDR2 (germline): LNHDA, SQIVND (reference sequence). CDR3 DNA sequence: TGTGCCAGTAGTATAGTGTCTAGCGGGGGCGGCGAGCAGTTCTTC. Translating gives CASSIVSSGGGEQFF.

The CDR3 loop reads CASSQVGPGLTSSGNTIYF. For the CDR3, the DNA is TGCGCCAGCAGCCAAGTGGGGCCGGGACTCACGAGCTCTGGAAACACCATATATTTT. The V and J genes are TRBV4-3 and TRBJ1-3, with a tentative D call TRBD1 (5 bases). This CDR3 is built from 19 residues. Germline CDR1 and CDR2: LGHNA and YSLEER. Trimming removed 1 base at V and 0 bases at J, with 19 bases between.

The chain employs TRBV18 and TRBJ2-1, with unresolved D. CDR3 length: 11 residues. Germline V gene sequence: CDR1 KGHSH, CDR2 LQKENI. Trimming removed 5 bases at V and 7 bases at J, with 6 bases between. CDR3: CASSITNEQFF. DNA for the CDR3: TGTGCCAGCTCAATAACGAATGAGCAGTTCTTC.

This clone was found once. V usage is TRBV15 and J usage is TRBJ1-2, with TRBD1 identical over 9 bases. The CDR3 has 14 amino acids. Germline CDR1 LNHNV, CDR2 YYDKDF (reference sequence). V dropped 5 bases and J dropped 6; count of bases not matched to a gene: 7. CDR3 protein: CATSSRDRVDGYTF. CDR3 in DNA: TGTGCCACCAGCTCCCGGGACAGGGTTGATGGCTACACCTTC.

The chain recombines TRBV5-1 with TRBJ2-1; tentative D call: TRBD1 (5 bases). CDR1 and CDR2 from the germline V gene are SGHRS and YFSETQ. Deletions cut 3 bases from V and 6 bases from J, with 10 bases between. The CDR3 is 13 amino acids. The chain's CDR3 is CASSSRATNEQFF. The DNA for the CDR3 is TGCGCCAGCAGCTCCAGGGCAACCAATGAGCAGTTCTTC.

This chain joins TRBV2 and TRBJ2-1, with TRBD2 as a possible D gene (6 bases). CDR1 and CDR2 (germline): SNHLY, FYNNEI. Trimming pared 6 bases from V and 2 bases from J, leaving 14 bases between. The CDR3 is 15 residues long. CDR3 loop: CASRKGGETYNEQFF. The CDR3 DNA is TGTGCCAGCAGGAAGGGCGGGGAAACCTACAATGAGCAGTTCTTC. The full variable domain, completed using reference TRBV2 and TRBJ2-1, is EPEVTQTPSHQVTQMGQEVILRCVPISNHLYFYWYRQILGQKVEFLVSFYNNEISEKSEIFDDQFSVERPDGSNFTLKIRSTKLEDSAMYFCASRKGGETYNEQFFGPGTRLTVL.

The J gene is TRBJ1-1, the V gene TRBV18, with D tentatively TRBD1 (5 bases). The CDR3 totals 14 residues. CDR1 KGHSH and CDR2 LQKENI come from the germline V gene. Deletions cut 3 bases from V and 1 base from J, with 9 bases between. The CDR3 DNA reads TGTGCCAGCTCACCCTCGGGGGGGAACACTGAAGCTTTCTTT. It yields the protein CASSPSGGNTEAFF. Together with reference TRBV18 and TRBJ1-1, the CDR3 gives the full variable domain: NAGVMQNPRHLVRRRGQEARLRCSPMKGHSHVYWYRQLPEEGLKFMVYLQKENIIDESGMPKERFSAEFPKEGPSILRIQQVVRGDSAAYFCASSPSGGNTEAFFGQGTRLTVV.

The gene calls are TRBV5-5 and TRBJ2-1, with D possibly matching TRBD1 (6 bases). Trimming took 4 bases from V and 8 from J, leaving 10 bases between them. CDR3 length equals 12 residues. Germline values: CDR1 SGHKS, CDR2 YYEKEE (reference sequence). The CDR3 DNA follows: TGTGCCAGCAGCCCCCAGGGGCATGAGCAGTTCTTC. The encoded protein is CASSPQGHEQFF.

This clone was seen just once. The V gene is TRBV27, the J gene TRBJ2-5, with D tentatively TRBD1 (7 bases). CDR1 is MNHEY, CDR2 SMNVEV, per germline (reference sequence). The CDR3 totals 15 residues. The V gene lost 3 bases and the J gene lost 0 bases, with 11 bases spanning the gap. The CDR3 coding sequence is TGTGCCAGCAGTTTGGAGGGGGCGTACCAAGAGACCCAGTACTTC. This codes for CASSLEGAYQETQYF.

J is TRBJ2-5 and V is TRBV25-1; the D gene is possibly TRBD2 (5 bases). This CDR3 region has 16 residues. V was shortened by 1 base and J by 4 bases, with 16 bases between the two germline ends. Looked up from germline, CDR1 is MGHDK and CDR2 is SYGVNS. The CDR3 protein is CASSEFRGLLSETQYF. In DNA, the CDR3 is TGTGCCAGCAGTGAATTTCGGGGTTTGCTGTCAGAGACCCAGTACTTC.

V and J are TRBV4-3 and TRBJ1-6; a possible D gene is TRBD1 (6 bases). V dropped 1 base and J dropped 9 bases, with 19 bases sitting between them. Germline CDR1 LGHNA, CDR2 YSLEER. The CDR3 is 17 residues long. This chain's CDR3 is CASSQVGGALGGSPLHF. CDR3 in DNA: TGCGCCAGCAGCCAAGTGGGGGGGGCGCTAGGCGGTTCACCCCTCCACTTT.

V usage is TRBV27 and J usage is TRBJ1-2; D is possibly TRBD1 (6 bases). Per the germline V gene, CDR1 is MNHEY and CDR2 is SMNVEV (reference sequence). The CDR3 covers 15 residues. V was clipped by 6 bases and J by 4 bases, with 18 bases between them. This chain's CDR3 is CASRSYTGQLYGYTF. In nucleotides, the CDR3 is TGTGCCAGCAGATCATATACCGGACAGCTCTATGGCTACACCTTC.

The DNA for the CDR3 is TGTGCCTGGAGTCTGGACAGGTATAATGAAAAACTGTTTTTT. It translates to CAWSLDRYNEKLFF. The chain recombines TRBV30 with TRBJ1-4; 7 positions agree with TRBD1. The CDR3 runs to 14 residues. Germline CDR1 and CDR2: GTSNPN and SVGIG (reference sequence). The V segment lost 2 bases and the J segment 4 bases; nucleotides outside the gene matches: 4.

The rearrangement links TRBV19 to TRBJ1-5; D is undetermined. Trimming took 8 bases from V and 0 from J, leaving 14 bases between them. The CDR3 loop spans 15 amino acids. Germline V gene data show CDR1 as LNHDA and CDR2 as SQIVND (reference sequence). Here the CDR3 DNA reads TGTGCCAGTCAAGGTCGACCCTATAGCAATCAGCCCCAGCATTTT. As protein: CASQGRPYSNQPQHF.

The chain has TRBV6-1 and TRBJ1-6, with a tentative D call TRBD1 (6 bases). Germline V gene data show CDR1 as MNHNS and CDR2 as SASEGT. The CDR3 consists of 16 residues. V shed 1 base and J shed 8 bases, with 15 bases lying between them. The CDR3 sequence is CASSEGRGRGHSPLHF. The CDR3 nucleotides are TGTGCCAGCAGTGAAGGAAGGGGCAGGGGTCATTCACCCCTCCACTTT.

On this clone: In the same sample, other DNA sequences code for this CDR3. This chain uses TRBV18 with TRBJ2-5; 10 bases are shared with TRBD2. The J segment lost 5 bases and the V segment lost 3 bases, leaving 6 bases of the junction unmatched. The CDR3 length is 15 residues. Germline V gene lookup returns CDR1 KGHSH and CDR2 LQKENI. Here the CDR3 reads CASSPSGGAGETQYF. DNA of the CDR3: TGTGCCAGCTCACCGAGCGGGGGGGCCGGTGAGACCCAGTACTTC.

V usage is TRBV5-1 and J usage is TRBJ1-5, with D unresolved. The CDR3 length is 15 residues. V lost 5 bases and J 0 bases, leaving 12 bases between the germline ends. Germline CDR1 reads SGHRS; CDR2 reads YFSETQ. As DNA, the CDR3 is TGCGCCAGCAGACTCGACGGATTTAGCAATCAGCCCCAGCATTTT. Translating gives CASRLDGFSNQPQHF.

This chain links TRBV5-5 with TRBJ1-1; the D is unclear. This CDR3 region has 13 residues. CDR1 SGHKS and CDR2 YYEKEE come from the germline V gene (reference sequence). V gave up 0 bases and J gave up 2 bases, with 5 bases separating them. The DNA of the CDR3 is TGTGCCAGCAGCTTGGGGCCAAACACTGAAGCTTTCTTT. Amino acid sequence: CASSLGPNTEAFF.

This rearrangement joins TRBV10-2 to TRBJ2-5, with 7 bases lining up with TRBD1. With 0 bases clipped from V and 3 bases from J, the junction kept 7 bases outside the gene matches. CDR3 length: 16 residues. Looked up from germline, CDR1 is WSHSY and CDR2 is SAAADI. In DNA form, the CDR3 reads TGCGCCAGCAGTGAGTCGAGGGGGCCAGAGAAAGAGACCCAGTACTTC. Translation gives CASSESRGPEKETQYF.

The rearrangement uses TRBV5-6 and TRBJ1-1, with no clear D. The CDR3 totals 12 residues. V lost 0 bases and J 13 bases, leaving 13 bases between the germline ends. Germline V lookup: CDR1 SGHDT, CDR2 YYEEEE. The CDR3 nucleotides are TGTGCCAGCAGCTTGGAAGGGTTTAGGGATTTCTTT. Its protein is CASSLEGFRDFF. The whole variable domain, remainder taken from reference TRBV5-6 and TRBJ1-1, is DAGVTQSPTHLIKTRGQQVTLRCSPKSGHDTVSWYQQALGQGPQFIFQYYEEEERQRGNFPDRFSGHQFPNYSSELNVNALLLGDSALYLCASSLEGFRDFFGQGTRLTVV.

This chain links TRBV5-4 with TRBJ2-7; D unclear. The CDR3 has 13 residues. Germline V gene data show CDR1 as SGHNT and CDR2 as YYREEE (reference sequence). The V end lost 4 bases, the J end lost 1 base, and 9 bases lay between the germline ends. The CDR3 region has the DNA TGTGCCAGCAGCGCCTCGATTTCCTACGAGCAGTACTTC. As protein: CASSASISYEQYF.

The CDR3 here is CASSLVVGGSEKLFF. The CDR3 region has the DNA TGTGCCAGCAGCTTAGTGGTGGGTGGTAGCGAAAAACTGTTTTTT. This chain links TRBV7-2 with TRBJ1-4; D gene uncertain. Trimming pared 1 base from V and 8 bases from J, leaving 14 bases between. The CDR3 is 15 residues long. The germline gives CDR1 SGHTA, CDR2 FQGNSA.